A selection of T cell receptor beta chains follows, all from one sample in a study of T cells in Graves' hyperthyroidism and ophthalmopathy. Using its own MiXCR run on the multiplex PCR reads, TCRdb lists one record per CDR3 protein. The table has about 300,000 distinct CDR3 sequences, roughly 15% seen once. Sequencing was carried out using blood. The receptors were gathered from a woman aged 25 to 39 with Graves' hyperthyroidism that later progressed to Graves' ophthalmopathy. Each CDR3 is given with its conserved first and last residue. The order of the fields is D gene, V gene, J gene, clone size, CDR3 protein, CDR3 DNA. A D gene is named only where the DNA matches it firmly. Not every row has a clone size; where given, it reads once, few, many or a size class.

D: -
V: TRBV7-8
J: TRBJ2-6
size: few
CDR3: CASSLAPGVSGANVLTF
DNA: TGTGCCAGCAGCTTAGCGCCCGGGGTCTCTGGGGCCAACGTCCTGACTTTC

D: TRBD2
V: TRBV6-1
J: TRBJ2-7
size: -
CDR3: CASSGGLADAYEQYF
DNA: TGTGCCAGCAGCGGGGGACTAGCAGATGCCTACGAGCAGTACTTC

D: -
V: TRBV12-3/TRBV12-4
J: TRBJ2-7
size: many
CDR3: CASSPGRGTGSSYEQYF
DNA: TGTGCCAGCAGCCCGGGGAGGGGGACGGGGAGCTCCTACGAGCAGTACTTC

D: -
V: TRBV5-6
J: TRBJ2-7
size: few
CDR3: CASSRRVDYEQYF
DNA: TGTGCCAGCAGCCGGAGGGTCGACTACGAGCAGTACTTC

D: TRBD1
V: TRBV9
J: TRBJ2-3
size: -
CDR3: CASSGGSGTATDTQYF
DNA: TGTGCCAGCAGCGGAGGATCCGGGACAGCCACAGATACGCAGTATTTT

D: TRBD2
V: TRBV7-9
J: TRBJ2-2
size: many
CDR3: CASSLVLAVDTGELFF
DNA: TGTGCCAGCAGCTTAGTACTAGCGGTCGACACCGGGGAGCTGTTTTTT

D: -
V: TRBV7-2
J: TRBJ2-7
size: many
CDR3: CASSLGQGGYEQYF
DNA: TGTGCCAGCAGCTTAGGGCAGGGGGGTTACGAGCAGTACTTC

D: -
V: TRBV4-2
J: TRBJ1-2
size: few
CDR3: CASSQGVGPEDYGYTF
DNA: TGTGCCAGCAGCCAAGGTGTTGGACCCGAGGACTATGGCTACACCTTC

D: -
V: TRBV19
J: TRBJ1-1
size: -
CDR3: CASSGGPGRVNTEAFF
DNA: TGTGCCAGTAGTGGTGGACCAGGGAGGGTGAACACTGAAGCTTTCTTT

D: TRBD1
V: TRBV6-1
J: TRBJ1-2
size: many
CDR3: CASSARDRGGYGYTF
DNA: TGTGCCAGCAGCGCCCGGGACAGGGGCGGCTATGGCTACACCTTC

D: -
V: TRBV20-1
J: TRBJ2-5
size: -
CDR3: CSHRAQETQYF
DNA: TGCAGTCACAGGGCACAAGAGACCCAGTACTTC

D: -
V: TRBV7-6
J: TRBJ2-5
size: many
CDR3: CASSAREETQYF
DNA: TGTGCCAGCAGCGCCAGGGAAGAGACCCAGTACTTC

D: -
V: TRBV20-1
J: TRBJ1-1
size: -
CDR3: CSAESGTAAFF
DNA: TGCAGTGCCGAATCCGGGACCGCGGCTTTCTTT

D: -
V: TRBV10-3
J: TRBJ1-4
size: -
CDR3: CAISASPGVLFF
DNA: TGTGCCATCAGTGCATCGCCAGGCGTCTTGTTTTTT

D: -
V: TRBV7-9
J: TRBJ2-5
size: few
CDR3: CASSLEVQTQYF
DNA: TGTGCCAGCAGCTTAGAAGTGCAGACCCAGTACTTC

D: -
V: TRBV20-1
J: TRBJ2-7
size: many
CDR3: CSAAGGYEQYF
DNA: TGCAGTGCTGCCGGGGGCTACGAGCAGTACTTC

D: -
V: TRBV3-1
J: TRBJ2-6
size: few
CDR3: CASSREFSGANVLTF
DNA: TGTGCCAGCAGCCGAGAGTTCTCTGGGGCCAACGTCCTGACTTTC

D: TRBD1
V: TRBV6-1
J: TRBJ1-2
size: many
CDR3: CASKITGVYGYTF
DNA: TGTGCCAGCAAAATTACAGGGGTCTATGGCTACACCTTC

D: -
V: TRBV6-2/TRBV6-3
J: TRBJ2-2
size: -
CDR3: CASSPRTVTLELFF
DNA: TGTGCCAGCAGCCCTAGGACAGTGACTCTCGAGCTGTTTTTT

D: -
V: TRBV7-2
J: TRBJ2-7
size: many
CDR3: CASSPQESYEQYF
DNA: TGTGCCAGCAGCCCCCAGGAATCGTACGAGCAGTACTTC

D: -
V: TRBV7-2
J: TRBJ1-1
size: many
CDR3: CASSFSKSTEAFF
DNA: TGTGCCAGCAGCTTCTCGAAGAGCACTGAAGCTTTCTTT

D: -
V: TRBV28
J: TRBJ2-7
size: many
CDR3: CATQFDAYEQYF
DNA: TGTGCCACCCAGTTTGACGCCTACGAGCAGTACTTC

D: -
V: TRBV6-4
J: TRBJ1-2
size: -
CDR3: CASSPEGGINYGYTF
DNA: TGTGCCAGCAGCCCCGAGGGAGGGATCAACTATGGCTACACCTTC

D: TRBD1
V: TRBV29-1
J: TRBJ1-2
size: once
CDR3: CTSRGAYGYTF
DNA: TGCACGAGCAGGGGGGCCTATGGCTACACCTTC

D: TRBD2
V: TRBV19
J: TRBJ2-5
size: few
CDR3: CASSLGFGTSGQKGETQYF
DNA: TGTGCCAGTAGTCTAGGCTTTGGGACTAGCGGCCAAAAGGGGGAGACCCAGTACTTC

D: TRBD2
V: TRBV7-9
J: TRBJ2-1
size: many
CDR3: CASSLIASGSTEQFF
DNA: TGTGCCAGCAGCTTAATTGCTAGCGGATCCACTGAGCAGTTCTTC

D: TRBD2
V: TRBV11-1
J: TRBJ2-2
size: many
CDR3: CASSLLLAGGRTGELFF
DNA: TGTGCCAGCAGCTTATTACTAGCGGGAGGGCGAACCGGGGAGCTGTTTTTT

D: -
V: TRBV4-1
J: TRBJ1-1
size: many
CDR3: CASSQEGSSTEAFF
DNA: TGCGCCAGCAGCCAAGAGGGCAGTAGCACTGAAGCTTTCTTT

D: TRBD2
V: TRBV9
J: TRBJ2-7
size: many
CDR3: CASSVGGGEDEQYF
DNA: TGTGCCAGCAGCGTAGGGGGGGGAGAGGACGAGCAGTACTTC

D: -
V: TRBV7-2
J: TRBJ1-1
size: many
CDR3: CASSLAVGGSTEAFF
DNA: TGTGCCAGCAGCTTAGCAGTGGGGGGAAGCACTGAAGCTTTCTTT

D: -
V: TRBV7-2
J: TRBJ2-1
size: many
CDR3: CASSLVQSYNEQFF
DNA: TGTGCCAGCAGCTTAGTCCAGTCCTACAATGAGCAGTTCTTC

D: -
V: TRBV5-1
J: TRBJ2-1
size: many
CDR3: CASSPPLLSGSYNEQFF
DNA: TGCGCCAGCAGCCCACCTCTGTTGAGTGGCTCCTACAATGAGCAGTTCTTC

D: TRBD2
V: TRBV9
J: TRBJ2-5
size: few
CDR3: CASSVGTSDQETQYF
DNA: TGTGCCAGCAGCGTAGGGACTAGCGACCAAGAGACCCAGTACTTC

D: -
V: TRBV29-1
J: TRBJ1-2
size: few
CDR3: CSVGLGTDGYTF
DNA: TGCAGCGTTGGCCTCGGGACTGATGGCTACACCTTC

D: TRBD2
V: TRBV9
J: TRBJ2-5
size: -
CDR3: CASSEARSGPTQETQYF
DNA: TGTGCCAGCAGCGAGGCCCGTAGCGGGCCTACTCAAGAGACCCAGTACTTC

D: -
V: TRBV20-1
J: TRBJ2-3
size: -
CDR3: CSAFHRSTDTQYF
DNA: TGCAGTGCCTTCCACCGGTCCACAGATACGCAGTATTTT

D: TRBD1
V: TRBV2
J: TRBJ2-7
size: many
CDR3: CASSERSGQPYEQYF
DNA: TGTGCCAGCAGTGAGAGGTCGGGACAGCCCTACGAGCAGTACTTC

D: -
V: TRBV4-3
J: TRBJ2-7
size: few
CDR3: CASSQHLAGLYFYEQYF
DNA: TGCGCCAGCAGCCAACACTTGGCGGGATTATACTTCTACGAGCAGTACTTC

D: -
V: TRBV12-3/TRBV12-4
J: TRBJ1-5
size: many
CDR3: CASSGGFLQPQHF
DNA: TGTGCCAGCAGTGGGGGGTTTTTACAGCCCCAGCATTTT